Below are 9 T cell receptor beta chains sequenced from a single sample in a study of blood T cell repertoires in COVID-19. TCRdb's copy holds only in-frame clones and misses some; the assay was immunoSEQ multiplex PCR. This sample has some 220,000 clones, with about 82% found just once. Sequenced: peripheral blood. The receptors were sampled from a woman aged 65 to 85 with COVID-19, enrolled during active disease.

The chain employs TRBV10-3 and TRBJ1-5; TRBD1 agrees at 7 bases. Germline trimming cut 6 bases from V and 0 bases from J; bases unmatched to any gene: 5. CDR3 length: 15 amino acids. From germline, CDR1 is ENHRY and CDR2 SYGVKD. As DNA, the CDR3 is TGTGCCATCAGCCCTACAGGGGATAGCAATCAGCCCCAGCATTTT. The encoded protein is CAISPTGDSNQPQHF.

This chain links TRBV4-1 with TRBJ1-6, with 10 bases matching TRBD1. Per germline, CDR1 MGHRA and CDR2 YSYEKL. CDR3 length: 14 residues. V lost 5 bases to trimming and J lost 10 bases; unmatched junction nucleotides: 5. CDR3 DNA: TGCGCCAGCAGCAACCGGGACAGGGGCTCACCCCTCCACTTT. Translation gives CASSNRDRGSPLHF.

The rearrangement joins TRBV19 to TRBJ1-2, with D possibly TRBD1 on 6 matching bases. Trimming stripped 5 bases from V and 8 bases from J, with 18 bases between. The CDR3 runs 14 residues. CDR1 is LNHDA and CDR2 is SQIVND in the germline V gene (reference sequence). CDR3 loop: CASSSDSSLRGYTF. DNA for the CDR3: TGTGCCAGTAGTTCGGACAGCTCGCTTCGGGGCTACACCTTC.

The chain uses TRBV5-4 and TRBJ2-1; D may be TRBD1 (6 bases). The germline CDR1 and CDR2 sequences are SGHNT and YYREEE (reference sequence). This CDR3 contains 19 residues. V was pared by 0 bases and J by 0 bases, with 19 bases between. CDR3: CASSLGSITGPRSYNEQFF. The CDR3 DNA follows: TGTGCCAGCAGCTTGGGATCTATAACAGGGCCACGCTCCTACAATGAGCAGTTCTTC.

The rearrangement joins TRBV30 to TRBJ1-3; D might be TRBD1 (5 bases). From germline, CDR1 is GTSNPN and CDR2 SVGIG (reference sequence). This CDR3 comprises 16 residues. Trimming stripped 2 bases from V and 0 bases from J, with 14 bases between. The CDR3 here is CAWSTGFGRSGNTIYF. The DNA for the CDR3 is TGTGCCTGGAGTACAGGCTTTGGCCGCTCTGGAAACACCATATATTTT. Full variable domain (rest looked up from reference TRBV30 and TRBJ1-3): SQTIHQWPATLVQPVGSPLSLECTVEGTSNPNLYWYRQAAGRGLQLLFYSVGIGQISSEVPQNLSASRPQDRQFILSSKKLLLSDSGFYLCAWSTGFGRSGNTIYFGEGSWLTVV.

In this sample, this clone turned up a few times. The chain carries TRBV6-6 and TRBJ2-3; 10 bases match TRBD2. There are 16 residues in the CDR3. V shed 6 bases, J shed 4 bases, and the junction held 10 bases outside the gene matches. Germline CDR1 MNHNY, CDR2 SVGAGI (reference sequence). Here the CDR3 reads CASSAHSGGLADTQYF. CDR3 in DNA: TGTGCCAGCAGCGCCCATAGCGGGGGGCTGGCAGATACGCAGTATTTT.

The chain's CDR3 is CASSHLRDGYTF. CDR3 DNA: TGTGCCAGCAGTCACCTCAGGGATGGCTACACCTTC. The V call is TRBV6-2 or TRBV6-3, the J call TRBJ1-2; TRBD1 might be the D (5 bases). V lost 5 bases and J lost 6, with 10 bases in between. CDR3 length equals 12 residues. From germline, CDR1 is MNHEY and CDR2 SVGEGT.

The chain is built from TRBV9 and TRBJ2-3; perhaps TRBD2 as D (6 bases). The CDR3 covers 15 residues. Per the germline V gene, CDR1 is SGDLS and CDR2 is YYNGEE. Trimming left V 4 bases short and J 2 bases short, with 14 bases between. CDR3 region: CASSPRGGATDTQYF. In DNA form, the CDR3 reads TGTGCCAGCAGCCCCAGAGGAGGGGCCACAGATACGCAGTATTTT. Using reference TRBV9 and TRBJ2-3 for the parts outside the CDR3, the full variable domain is DSGVTQTPKHLITATGQRVTLRCSPRSGDLSVYWYQQSLDQGLQFLIQYYNGEERAKGNILERFSAQQFPDLHSELNLSSLELGDSALYFCASSPRGGATDTQYFGPGTRLTVL.

The chain carries TRBV6-5 and TRBJ1-2; D possibly corresponds to TRBD1 (5 bases). V was cut by 2 bases and J by 2 bases, with 12 bases left in between. This CDR3 has 15 amino acids. Per the germline V gene, CDR1 is MNHEY and CDR2 is SVGAGI. The CDR3 reads CASSYHSQGNYGYTF. CDR3 DNA sequence: TGTGCCAGCAGTTACCATTCCCAGGGCAACTATGGCTACACCTTC.